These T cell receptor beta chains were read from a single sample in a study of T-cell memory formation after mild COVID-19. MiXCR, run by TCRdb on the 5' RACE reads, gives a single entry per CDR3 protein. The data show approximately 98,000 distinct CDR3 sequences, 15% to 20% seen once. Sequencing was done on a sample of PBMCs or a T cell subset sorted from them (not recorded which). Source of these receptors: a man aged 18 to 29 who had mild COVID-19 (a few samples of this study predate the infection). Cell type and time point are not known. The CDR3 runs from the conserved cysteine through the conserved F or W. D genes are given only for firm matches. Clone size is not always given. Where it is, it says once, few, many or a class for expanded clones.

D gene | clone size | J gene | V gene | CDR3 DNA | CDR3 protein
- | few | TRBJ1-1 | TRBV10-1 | TGCGCCAGCAGTGATACTGGACCCACGACTGAAGCTTTCTTT | CASSDTGPTTEAFF
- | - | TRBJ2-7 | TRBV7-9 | TGTGCCAGCAGCTCCCTCGACGTGGGGGAGCAGTACTTC | CASSSLDVGEQYF
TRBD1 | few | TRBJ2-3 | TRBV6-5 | TGTGCCAGCAGTGACACAGGGGGCAAGACAGATACGCAGTATTTT | CASSDTGGKTDTQYF
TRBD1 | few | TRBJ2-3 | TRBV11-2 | TGTGCCAGCAGCTTCCGGACAGGGGGCACAGATACGCAGTATTTT | CASSFRTGGTDTQYF
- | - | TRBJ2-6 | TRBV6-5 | TGTGCCAGCAGGGGCCAGTCCTCTGGGGCCAACGTCCTGACTTTC | CASRGQSSGANVLTF
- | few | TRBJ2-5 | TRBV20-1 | TGCAGTGCTAGACCAGGGGAGGGGGGCCAAGAGACCCAGTACTTC | CSARPGEGGQETQYF
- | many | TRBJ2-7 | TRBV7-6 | TGTGCCAGCAGCTCAGTTCGGGGGTACCACGAGCAGTACTTC | CASSSVRGYHEQYF
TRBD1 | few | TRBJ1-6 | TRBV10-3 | TGTGCCATCAGGGATACTGACAGGGGGCAGGCCAGGAATTCACCCCTCCACTTT | CAIRDTDRGQARNSPLHF
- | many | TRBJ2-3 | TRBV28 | TGTGCCAGCAGTTTATGGCCCGAGGACTTGGGGACAGATACGCAGTATTTT | CASSLWPEDLGTDTQYF
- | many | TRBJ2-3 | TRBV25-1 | TGTGCCAGCAGTGATTATAGCACAGATACGCAGTATTTT | CASSDYSTDTQYF
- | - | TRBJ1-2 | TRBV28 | TGTGCCAGCAGTCTGACAGGCTCAAACTATGGCTACACCTTC | CASSLTGSNYGYTF
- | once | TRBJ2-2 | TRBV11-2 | TGTGCCATCAGCAGAACTAGCTCTAACACCGGGGAGCTGTTTTTT | CAISRTSSNTGELFF
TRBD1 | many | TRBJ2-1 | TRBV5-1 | TGCGCCAGCAGCGTGGGACAGCTCAAAGGTGAGCAGTTCTTC | CASSVGQLKGEQFF
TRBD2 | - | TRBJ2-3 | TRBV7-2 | TGTGCCAGCAGCTTCCCCCTAGCGGGGGGGGGAGATACGCAGTATTTT | CASSFPLAGGGDTQYF
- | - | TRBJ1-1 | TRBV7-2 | TGTGCCAGCAGCTCAGACGCGCTTAACACTGAAGCTTTCTTT | CASSSDALNTEAFF
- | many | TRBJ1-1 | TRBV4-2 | TGTGCCAGCAGCCAAGATAGGGACACTGAAGCTTTCTTT | CASSQDRDTEAFF
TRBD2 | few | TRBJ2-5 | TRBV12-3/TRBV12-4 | TGTGCCAGCAGTTTTCTCGGGGGGGCCAAAGAGACCCAGTACTTC | CASSFLGGAKETQYF
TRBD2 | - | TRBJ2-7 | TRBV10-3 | TGTGCCATCAGTGAGTCGTCCGGGCGGGGGAGTGAGCAGTACTTC | CAISESSGRGSEQYF